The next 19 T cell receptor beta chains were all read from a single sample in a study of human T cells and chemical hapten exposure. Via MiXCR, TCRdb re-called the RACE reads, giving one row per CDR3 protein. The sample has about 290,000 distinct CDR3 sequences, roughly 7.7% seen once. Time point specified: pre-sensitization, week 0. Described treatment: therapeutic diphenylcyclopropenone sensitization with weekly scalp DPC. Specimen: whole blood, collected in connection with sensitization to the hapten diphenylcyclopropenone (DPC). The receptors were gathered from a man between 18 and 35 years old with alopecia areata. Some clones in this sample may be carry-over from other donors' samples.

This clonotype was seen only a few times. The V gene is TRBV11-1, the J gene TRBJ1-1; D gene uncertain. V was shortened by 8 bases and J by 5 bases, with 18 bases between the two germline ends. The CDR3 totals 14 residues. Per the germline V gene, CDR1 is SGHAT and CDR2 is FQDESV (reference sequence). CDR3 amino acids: CASVLGNGVTEAFF. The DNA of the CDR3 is TGTGCCAGCGTGCTGGGGAACGGGGTAACTGAAGCTTTCTTT.

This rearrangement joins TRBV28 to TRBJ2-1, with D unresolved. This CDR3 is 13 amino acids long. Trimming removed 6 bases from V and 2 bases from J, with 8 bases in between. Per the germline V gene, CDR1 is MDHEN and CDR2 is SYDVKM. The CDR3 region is CASSDSAYNEQFF. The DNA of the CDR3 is TGTGCCAGCAGCGACTCCGCCTACAATGAGCAGTTCTTC.

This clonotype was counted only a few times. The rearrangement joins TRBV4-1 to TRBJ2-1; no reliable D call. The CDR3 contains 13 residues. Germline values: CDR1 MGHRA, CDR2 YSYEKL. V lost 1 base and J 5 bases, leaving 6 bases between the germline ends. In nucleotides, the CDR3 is TGCGCCAGCAGCCAAGCCGGCAACAATGAGCAGTTCTTC. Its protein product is CASSQAGNNEQFF.

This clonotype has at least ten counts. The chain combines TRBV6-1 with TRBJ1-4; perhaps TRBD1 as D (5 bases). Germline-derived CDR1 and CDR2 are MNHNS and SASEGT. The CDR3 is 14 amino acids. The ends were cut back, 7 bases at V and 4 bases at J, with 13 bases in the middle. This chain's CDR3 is CASNRQGGNEKLFF. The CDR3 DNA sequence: TGTGCCAGCAACCGGCAGGGAGGTAATGAAAAACTGTTTTTT.

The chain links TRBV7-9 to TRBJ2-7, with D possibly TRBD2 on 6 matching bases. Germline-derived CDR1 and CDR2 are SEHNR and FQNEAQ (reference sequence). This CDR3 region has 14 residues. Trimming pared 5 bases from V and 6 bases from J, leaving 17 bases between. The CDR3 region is CASSVGTASLEQYF. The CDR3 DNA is TGTGCCAGCAGCGTAGGGACTGCCTCCCTCGAGCAGTACTTC.

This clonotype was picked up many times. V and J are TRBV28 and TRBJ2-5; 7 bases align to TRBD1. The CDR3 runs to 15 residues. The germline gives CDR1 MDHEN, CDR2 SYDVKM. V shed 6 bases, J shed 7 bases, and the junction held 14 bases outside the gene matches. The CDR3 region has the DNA TGTGCCAGCAGGGTGAGGGACAGCAATAGGTGGACCCAGTACTTC. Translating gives CASRVRDSNRWTQYF.

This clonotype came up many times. The CDR3 sequence is CASSYHDRSNSPLHF. CDR3 nucleotides: TGTGCCAGCAGTTATCACGACAGATCGAATTCACCCCTCCACTTT. The V and J genes are TRBV28 and TRBJ1-6, with D maybe TRBD1 (5 bases). CDR1 and CDR2 from the germline V gene are MDHEN and SYDVKM. The CDR3 is made up of 15 amino acids. Trimming left V 4 bases short and J 7 bases short, with 14 bases between. The whole variable domain, filled in from reference TRBV28 and TRBJ1-6, reads DVKVTQSSRYLVKRTGEKVFLECVQDMDHENMFWYRQDPGLGLRLIYFSYDVKMKEKGDIPEGYSVSREKKERFSLILESASTNQTSMYLCASSYHDRSNSPLHFGNGTRLTVT.

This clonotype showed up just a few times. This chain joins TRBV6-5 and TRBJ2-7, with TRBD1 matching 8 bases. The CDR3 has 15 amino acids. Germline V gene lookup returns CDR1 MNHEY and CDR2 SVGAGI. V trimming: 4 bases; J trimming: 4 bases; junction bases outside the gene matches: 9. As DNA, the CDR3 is TGTGCCAGCAGTTCTGGAGCCAGGGGGCTATACGAGCAGTACGTC. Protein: CASSSGARGLYEQYV.

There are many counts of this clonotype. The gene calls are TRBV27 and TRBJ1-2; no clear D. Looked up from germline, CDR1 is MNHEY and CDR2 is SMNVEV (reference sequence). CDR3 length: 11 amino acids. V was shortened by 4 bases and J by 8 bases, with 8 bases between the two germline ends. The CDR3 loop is CASSSPSGYTF. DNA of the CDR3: TGTGCCAGCAGTTCCCCCAGCGGCTACACCTTC.

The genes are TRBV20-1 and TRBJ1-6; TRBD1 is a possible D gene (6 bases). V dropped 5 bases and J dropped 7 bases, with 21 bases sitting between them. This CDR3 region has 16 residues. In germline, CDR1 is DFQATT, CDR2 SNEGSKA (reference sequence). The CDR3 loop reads CSAEKQGGMGNSPLHF. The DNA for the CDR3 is TGCAGTGCTGAGAAACAGGGAGGGATGGGGAATTCACCCCTCCACTTT.

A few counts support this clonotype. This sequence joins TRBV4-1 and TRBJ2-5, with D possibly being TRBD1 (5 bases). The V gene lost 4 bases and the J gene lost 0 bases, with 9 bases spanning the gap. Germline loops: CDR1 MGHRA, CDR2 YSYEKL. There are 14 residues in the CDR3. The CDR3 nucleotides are TGCGCCAGCAGCCTCCCCAGGGACCAAGAGACCCAGTACTTC. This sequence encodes CASSLPRDQETQYF.

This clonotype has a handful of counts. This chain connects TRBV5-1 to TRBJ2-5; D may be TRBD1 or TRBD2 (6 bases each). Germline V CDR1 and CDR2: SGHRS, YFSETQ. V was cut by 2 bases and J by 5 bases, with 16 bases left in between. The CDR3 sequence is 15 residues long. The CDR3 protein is CASSLQGGGAETQYF. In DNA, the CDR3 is TGCGCCAGCAGCTTACAGGGAGGTGGAGCCGAGACCCAGTACTTC.

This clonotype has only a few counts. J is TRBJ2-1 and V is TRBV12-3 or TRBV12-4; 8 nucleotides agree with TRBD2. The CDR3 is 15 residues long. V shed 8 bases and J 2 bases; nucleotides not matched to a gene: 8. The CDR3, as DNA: TGTGCCAGCTCCCAACGCGGGGGGACCTACAATGAGCAGTTCTTC. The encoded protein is CASSQRGGTYNEQFF.

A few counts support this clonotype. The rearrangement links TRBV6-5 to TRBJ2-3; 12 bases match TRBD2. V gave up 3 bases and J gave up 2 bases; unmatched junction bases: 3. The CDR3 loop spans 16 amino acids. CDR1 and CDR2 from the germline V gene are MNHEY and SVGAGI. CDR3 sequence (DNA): TGTGCCAGCAGTTATACTAGCGGGGGGACCACAGATACGCAGTATTTT. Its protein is CASSYTSGGTTDTQYF.

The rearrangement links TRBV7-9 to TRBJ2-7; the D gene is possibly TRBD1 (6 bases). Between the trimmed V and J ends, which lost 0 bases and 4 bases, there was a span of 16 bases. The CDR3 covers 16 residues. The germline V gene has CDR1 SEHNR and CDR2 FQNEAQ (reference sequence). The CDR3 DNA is TGTGCCAGCAGCTTAGCGCGCCCAGGGGCGAATTACGAGCAGTACTTC. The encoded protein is CASSLARPGANYEQYF.

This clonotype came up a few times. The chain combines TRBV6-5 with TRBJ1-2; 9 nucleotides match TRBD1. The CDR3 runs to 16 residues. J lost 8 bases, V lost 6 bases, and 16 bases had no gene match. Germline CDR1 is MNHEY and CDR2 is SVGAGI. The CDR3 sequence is CASRRVDRGVNYGYTF. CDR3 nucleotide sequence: TGTGCCAGCAGACGGGTGGACAGGGGAGTAAATTACGGCTACACCTTC.

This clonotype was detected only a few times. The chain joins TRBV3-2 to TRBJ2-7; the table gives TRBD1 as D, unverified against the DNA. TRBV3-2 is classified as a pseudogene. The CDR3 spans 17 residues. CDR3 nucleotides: TGTGCCAGCAGCCAAGATAGGGCCAGGGGATTTTCCTACGAGCAGTACGTC. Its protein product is CASSQDRARGFSYEQYV.

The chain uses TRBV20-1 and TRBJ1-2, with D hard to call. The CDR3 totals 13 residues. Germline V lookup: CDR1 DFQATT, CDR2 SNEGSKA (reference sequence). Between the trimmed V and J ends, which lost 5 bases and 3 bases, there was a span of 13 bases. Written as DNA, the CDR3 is TGCAGTGCTCCCGGTCCCCTCTACTATGGCTACACCTTC. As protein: CSAPGPLYYGYTF.

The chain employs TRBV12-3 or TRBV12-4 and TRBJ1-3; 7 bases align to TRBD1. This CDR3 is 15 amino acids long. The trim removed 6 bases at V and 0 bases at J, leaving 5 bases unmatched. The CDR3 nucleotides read TGTGCCAGCAGCGATCCAGGGGGCTCTGGAAACACCATATATTTT. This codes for CASSDPGGSGNTIYF.